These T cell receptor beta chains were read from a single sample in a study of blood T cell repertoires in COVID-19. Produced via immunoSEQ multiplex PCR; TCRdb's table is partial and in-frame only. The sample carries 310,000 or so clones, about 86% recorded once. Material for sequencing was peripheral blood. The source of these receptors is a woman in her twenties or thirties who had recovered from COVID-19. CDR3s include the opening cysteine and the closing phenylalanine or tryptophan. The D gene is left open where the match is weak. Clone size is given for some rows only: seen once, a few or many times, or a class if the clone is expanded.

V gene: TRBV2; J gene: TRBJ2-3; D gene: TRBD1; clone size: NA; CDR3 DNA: TGTGCCAGCAGTATGGGACAGGGTGGCACAGATACGCAGTATTTT; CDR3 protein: CASSMGQGGTDTQYF
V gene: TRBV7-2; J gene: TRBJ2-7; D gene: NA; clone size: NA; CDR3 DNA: TGTGCCAGCAGCTTAGGTAGGGGGGGCCGTTACGAGCAGTACTTC; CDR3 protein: CASSLGRGGRYEQYF
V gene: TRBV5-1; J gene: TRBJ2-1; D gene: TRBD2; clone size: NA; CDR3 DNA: TGCGCCAGCAGCCCGGGACTAGCGGGTCACAATGAGCAGTTCTTC; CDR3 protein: CASSPGLAGHNEQFF
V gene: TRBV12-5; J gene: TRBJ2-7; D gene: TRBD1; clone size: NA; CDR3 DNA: TGTGCTAGTGGTTTAGGGGACAGGGGGGACGAGCAGTACTTC; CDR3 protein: CASGLGDRGDEQYF
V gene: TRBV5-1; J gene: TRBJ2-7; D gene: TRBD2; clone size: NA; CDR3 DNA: TGCGCCAGCAGCTCCCGGACTAGCGGGAGGGGGAACTTGGACTACGAGCAGTACTTC; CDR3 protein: CASSSRTSGRGNLDYEQYF
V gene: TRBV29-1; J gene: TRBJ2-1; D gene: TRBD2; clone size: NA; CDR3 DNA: TGCAGCGTGACCGGGACTAGCCAAACCAATGAGCAGTTCTTC; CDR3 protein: CSVTGTSQTNEQFF
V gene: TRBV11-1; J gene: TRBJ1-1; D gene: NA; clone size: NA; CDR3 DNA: TGTGCCAGCAGGTTGACACCGAGGGAGACTGAAGCTTTCTTT; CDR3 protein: CASRLTPRETEAFF
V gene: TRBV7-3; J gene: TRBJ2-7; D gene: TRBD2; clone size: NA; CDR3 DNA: TGTGCCAGCAGCCAGAGCGGGGGGGAGCCCTACGAGCAGTACTTC; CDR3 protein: CASSQSGGEPYEQYF
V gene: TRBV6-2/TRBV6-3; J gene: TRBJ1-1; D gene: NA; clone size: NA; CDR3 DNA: TGTGCCAGCAGTTACCCGCCGGGTTCGGGCACTGAAGCTTTCTTT; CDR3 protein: CASSYPPGSGTEAFF
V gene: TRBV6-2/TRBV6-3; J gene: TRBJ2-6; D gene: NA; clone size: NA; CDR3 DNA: TGTGCCAGCAGTTACCACAGCTCTGGGGCCAACGTCCTGACTTTC; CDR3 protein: CASSYHSSGANVLTF
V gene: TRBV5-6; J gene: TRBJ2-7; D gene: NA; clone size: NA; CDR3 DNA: TGTGCCAGCACCGATCTCCGGGGGACCTACGAGCAGTACTTC; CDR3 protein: CASTDLRGTYEQYF
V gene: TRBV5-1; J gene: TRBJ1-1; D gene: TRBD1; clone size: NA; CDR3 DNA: TGCGCCAGCAGCTTGGAGGGGGCGGAGTTCACTGAAGCTTTCTTT; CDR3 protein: CASSLEGAEFTEAFF
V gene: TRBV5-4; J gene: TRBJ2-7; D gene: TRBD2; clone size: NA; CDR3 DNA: TGTGCCAGCAGCGGCGCCAAGACTAGCGGGGTCTACGAGCAGTACTTC; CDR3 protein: CASSGAKTSGVYEQYF
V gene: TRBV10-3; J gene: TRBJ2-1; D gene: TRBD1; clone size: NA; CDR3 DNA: TGTGCCATCAGTGAGCCCCTGCAGGGGGCGGGTTATTTTGAGCAGTTCTTC; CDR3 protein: CAISEPLQGAGYFEQFF
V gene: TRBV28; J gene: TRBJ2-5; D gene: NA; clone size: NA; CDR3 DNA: TGTGCCAGCAGTTTATCCAGCCAAGAGACCCAGTACTTC; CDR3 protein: CASSLSSQETQYF
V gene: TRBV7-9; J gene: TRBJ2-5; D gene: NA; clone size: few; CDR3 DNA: TGTGCCAGCAGCAATGATTATGCCGTGGGCAGGGGAGAGACCCAGTACTTC; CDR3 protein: CASSNDYAVGRGETQYF
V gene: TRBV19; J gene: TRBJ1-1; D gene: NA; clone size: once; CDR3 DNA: TGTGCCAGTAGTACGGAAGGTGAGGTGGGGGCAGTGGAAGCTTTCTTT; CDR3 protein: CASSTEGEVGAVEAFF
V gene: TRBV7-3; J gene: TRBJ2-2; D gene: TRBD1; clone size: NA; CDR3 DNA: TGTGCCAGCAGCTTCGACAGGGCGAACACCGGGGAGCTGTTTTTT; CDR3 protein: CASSFDRANTGELFF
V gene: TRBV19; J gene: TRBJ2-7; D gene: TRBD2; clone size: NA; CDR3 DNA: TGTGCCAGTAGTAACCCTAGCGGGAGCATCGGCGAGCAGTACTTC; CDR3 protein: CASSNPSGSIGEQYF
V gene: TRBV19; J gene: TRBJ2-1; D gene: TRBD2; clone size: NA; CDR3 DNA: TGTGCCAGTAGGCCCCCGGGACTAGACTACAATGAGCAGTTCTTC; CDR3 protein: CASRPPGLDYNEQFF
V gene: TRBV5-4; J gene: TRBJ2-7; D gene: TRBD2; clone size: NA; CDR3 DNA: TGTGCCAGCAGCGCTGGGACTAGCGGCCCCTACGAGCAGTACTTC; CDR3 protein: CASSAGTSGPYEQYF
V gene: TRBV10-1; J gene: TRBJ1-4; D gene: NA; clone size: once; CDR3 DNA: TGCGCCAGCAGTGAGGGGCTGATTAATGAAAAACTGTTTTTT; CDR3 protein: CASSEGLINEKLFF
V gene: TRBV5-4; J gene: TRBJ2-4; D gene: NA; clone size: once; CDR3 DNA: TGTGCCAGCAGCTCGTCCAAAAACATTCAGTACTTC; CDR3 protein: CASSSSKNIQYF
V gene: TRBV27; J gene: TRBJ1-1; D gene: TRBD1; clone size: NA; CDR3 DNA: TGTGCCAGCATATCAGGGGGCGGGGGCACTGAAGCTTTCTTT; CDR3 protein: CASISGGGGTEAFF
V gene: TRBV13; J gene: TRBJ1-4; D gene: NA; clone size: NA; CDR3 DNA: TGTGCCAGCAGCTTATCAGCTAATGAAAAACTGTTTTTT; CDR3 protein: CASSLSANEKLFF
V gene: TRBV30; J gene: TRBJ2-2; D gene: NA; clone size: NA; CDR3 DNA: TGTGCCTGGAGTGAAGGGGGAGGGACCGGGGAGCTGTTTTTT; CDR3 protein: CAWSEGGGTGELFF
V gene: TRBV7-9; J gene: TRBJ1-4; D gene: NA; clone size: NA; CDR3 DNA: TGTGCCAGCAGCTTAGAAGCGGCGACTAATGAAAAACTGTTTTTT; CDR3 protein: CASSLEAATNEKLFF
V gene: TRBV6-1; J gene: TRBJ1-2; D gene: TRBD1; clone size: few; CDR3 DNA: TGTGCCAGCAGTGAATACGTACGACAGGGAGATGGCTACACCTTC; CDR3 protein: CASSEYVRQGDGYTF
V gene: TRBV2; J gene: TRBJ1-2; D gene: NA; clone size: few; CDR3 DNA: TGTGCCAGCAGGGCTCTGATGGGCTACACCTTC; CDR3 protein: CASRALMGYTF
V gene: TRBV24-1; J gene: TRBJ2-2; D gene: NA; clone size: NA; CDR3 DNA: TGTGCCACCAGTGCCCAGGGGTCATTGGCAACCGGGGAGCTGTTTTTT; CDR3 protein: CATSAQGSLATGELFF
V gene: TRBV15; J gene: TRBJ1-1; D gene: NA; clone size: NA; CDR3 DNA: TGTGCCACCAGCAGGTCGACGGAGGTGGCTGAAGCTTTCTTT; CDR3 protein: CATSRSTEVAEAFF
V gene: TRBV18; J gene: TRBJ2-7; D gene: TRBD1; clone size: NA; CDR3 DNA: TGTGCCAGCTCAGCAACAGGGGAGTCCTACGAGCAGTACTTC; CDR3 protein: CASSATGESYEQYF
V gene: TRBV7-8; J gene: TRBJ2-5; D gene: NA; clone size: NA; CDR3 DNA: TGTGCCAGCAGCCCTCAGGATTCGTACCAAGAGACCCAGTACTTC; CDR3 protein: CASSPQDSYQETQYF
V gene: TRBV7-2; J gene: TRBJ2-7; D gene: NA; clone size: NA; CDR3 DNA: TGTGCCAGCAGCCCCTTTGGGCCCTACGAGCAGTACTTC; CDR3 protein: CASSPFGPYEQYF
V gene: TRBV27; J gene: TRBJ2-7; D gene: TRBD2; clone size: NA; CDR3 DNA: TGTGCCAGCAGTTTTATGGGACTAGATGACTACGAGCAGTACTTC; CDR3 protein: CASSFMGLDDYEQYF
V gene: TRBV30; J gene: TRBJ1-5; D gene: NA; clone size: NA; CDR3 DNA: TGTGCCTGGGCGCCAGGTTCTACAGTCAATCAGCCCCAGCATTTT; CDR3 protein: CAWAPGSTVNQPQHF